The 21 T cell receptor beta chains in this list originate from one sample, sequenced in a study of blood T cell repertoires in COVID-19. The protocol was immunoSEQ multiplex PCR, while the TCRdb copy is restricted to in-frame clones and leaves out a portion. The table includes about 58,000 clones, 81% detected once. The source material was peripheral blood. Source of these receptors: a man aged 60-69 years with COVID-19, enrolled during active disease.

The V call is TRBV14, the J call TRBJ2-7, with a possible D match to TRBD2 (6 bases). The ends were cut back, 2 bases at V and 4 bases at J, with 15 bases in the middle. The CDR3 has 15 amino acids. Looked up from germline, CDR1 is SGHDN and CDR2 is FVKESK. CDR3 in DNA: TGTGCCAGCAGCCAACAGGAACGGGAGTGGTACGAGCAGTACTTC. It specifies CASSQQEREWYEQYF.

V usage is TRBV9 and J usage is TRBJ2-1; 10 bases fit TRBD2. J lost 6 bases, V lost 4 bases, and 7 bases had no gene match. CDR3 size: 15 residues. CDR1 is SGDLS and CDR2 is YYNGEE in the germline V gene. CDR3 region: CASSSTSGISNEQFF. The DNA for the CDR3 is TGTGCCAGCAGCTCAACTAGCGGGATTAGCAATGAGCAGTTCTTC.

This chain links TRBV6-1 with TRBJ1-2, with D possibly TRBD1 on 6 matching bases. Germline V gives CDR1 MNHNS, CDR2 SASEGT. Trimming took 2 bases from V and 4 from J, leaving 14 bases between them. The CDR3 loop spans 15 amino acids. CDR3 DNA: TGTGCCAGCAGTGAAAGTACCGGGACACTCTATGGCTACACCTTC. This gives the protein CASSESTGTLYGYTF.

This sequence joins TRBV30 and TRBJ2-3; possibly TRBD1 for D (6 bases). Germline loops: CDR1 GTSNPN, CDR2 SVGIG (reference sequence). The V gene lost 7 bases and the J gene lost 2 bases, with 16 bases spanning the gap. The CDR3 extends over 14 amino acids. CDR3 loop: CASKQGENTDTQYF. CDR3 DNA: TGTGCCTCCAAACAGGGTGAAAACACAGATACGCAGTATTTT.

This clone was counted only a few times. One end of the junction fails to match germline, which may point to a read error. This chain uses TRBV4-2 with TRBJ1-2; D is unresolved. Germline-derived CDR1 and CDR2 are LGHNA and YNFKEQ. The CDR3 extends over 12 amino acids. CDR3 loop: CASSPIYYGYTF. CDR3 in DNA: TGTGCCAGCAGCCCGATATACTACGGCTACACCTTC.

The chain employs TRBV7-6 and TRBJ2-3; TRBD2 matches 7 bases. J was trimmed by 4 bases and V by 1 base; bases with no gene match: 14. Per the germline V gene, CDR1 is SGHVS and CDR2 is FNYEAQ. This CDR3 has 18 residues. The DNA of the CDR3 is TGTGCCAGCAGCTTAGGTCCCTCAGGCGGGGGACTGTCAGATACGCAGTATTTT. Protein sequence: CASSLGPSGGGLSDTQYF.

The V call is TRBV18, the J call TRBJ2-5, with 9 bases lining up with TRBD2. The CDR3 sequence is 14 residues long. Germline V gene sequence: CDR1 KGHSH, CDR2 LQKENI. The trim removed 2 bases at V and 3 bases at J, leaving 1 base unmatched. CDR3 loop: CASSPASGEETQYF. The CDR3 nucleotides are TGTGCCAGCTCACCAGCTAGCGGGGAAGAGACCCAGTACTTC.

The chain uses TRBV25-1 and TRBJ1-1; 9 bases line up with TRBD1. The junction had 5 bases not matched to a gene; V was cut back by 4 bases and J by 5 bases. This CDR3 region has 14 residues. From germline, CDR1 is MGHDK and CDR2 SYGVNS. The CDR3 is CASSGTGGRTEAFF. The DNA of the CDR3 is TGTGCCAGCAGTGGAACAGGGGGCAGAACTGAAGCTTTCTTT.

The CDR3 bases are TGTGCCAGCAGTGCCTGGGCCGGGAGAGAGACCCAGTACTTC. It yields the protein CASSAWAGRETQYF. The chain carries TRBV6-1 and TRBJ2-5; TRBD2 is a possible D gene (6 bases). The V end was cut by 4 bases, the J end by 4 bases, with 13 bases between. The CDR3 runs to 14 residues. Germline V CDR1 and CDR2: MNHNS, SASEGT.

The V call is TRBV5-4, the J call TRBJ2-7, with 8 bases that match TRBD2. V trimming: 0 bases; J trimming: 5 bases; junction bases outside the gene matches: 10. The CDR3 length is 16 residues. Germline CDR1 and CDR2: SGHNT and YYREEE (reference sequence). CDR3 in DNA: TGTGCCAGCAGCTTGGGATTCGGGACTAGTCTTAACGAGCAGTACTTC. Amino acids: CASSLGFGTSLNEQYF. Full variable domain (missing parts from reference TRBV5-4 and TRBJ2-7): ETGVTQSPTHLIKTRGQQVTLRCSSQSGHNTVSWYQQALGQGPQFIFQYYREEENGRGNFPPRFSGLQFPNYSSELNVNALELDDSALYLCASSLGFGTSLNEQYFGPGTRLTVT.

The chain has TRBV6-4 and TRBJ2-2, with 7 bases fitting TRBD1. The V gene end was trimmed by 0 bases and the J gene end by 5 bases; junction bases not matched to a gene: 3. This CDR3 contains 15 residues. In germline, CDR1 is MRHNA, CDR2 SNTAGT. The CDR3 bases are TGTGCCAGCAGTGACTCCGGGACAGTAACCGGGGAGCTGTTTTTT. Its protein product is CASSDSGTVTGELFF.

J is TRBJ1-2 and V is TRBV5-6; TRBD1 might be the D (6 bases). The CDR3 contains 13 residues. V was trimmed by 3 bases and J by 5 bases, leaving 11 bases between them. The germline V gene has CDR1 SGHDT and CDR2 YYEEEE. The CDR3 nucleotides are TGTGCCAGCAGCTCCCCAGGGGCGTATGGCTACACCTTC. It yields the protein CASSSPGAYGYTF.

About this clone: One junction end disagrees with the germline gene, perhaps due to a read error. In DNA, the CDR3 is TGTGGGCTAGCGCCCTACGAAGAGACCCAGTACTTC. It translates to CGLAPYEETQYF. The chain carries TRBV29-1 and TRBJ2-5, with a weak D call TRBD2 (6 bases). The CDR3 is made up of 12 amino acids. CDR1 SQVTM and CDR2 ANQGSEA come from the germline V gene.

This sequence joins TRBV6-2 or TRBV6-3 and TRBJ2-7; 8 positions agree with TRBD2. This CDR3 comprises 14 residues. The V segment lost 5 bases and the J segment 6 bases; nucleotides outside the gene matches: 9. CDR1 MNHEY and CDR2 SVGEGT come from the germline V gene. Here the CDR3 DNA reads TGTGCCAGCAGTGGATCCGGGAGGGCCCGCGAGCAGTACTTC. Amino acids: CASSGSGRAREQYF.

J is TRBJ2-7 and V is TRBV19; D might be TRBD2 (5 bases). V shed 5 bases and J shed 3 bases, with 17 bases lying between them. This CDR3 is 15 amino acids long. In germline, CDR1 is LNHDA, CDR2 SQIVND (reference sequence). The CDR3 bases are TGTGCCAGTAGTCCCCACCTTTCCGGGGTCTACGAGCAGTACTTC. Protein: CASSPHLSGVYEQYF.

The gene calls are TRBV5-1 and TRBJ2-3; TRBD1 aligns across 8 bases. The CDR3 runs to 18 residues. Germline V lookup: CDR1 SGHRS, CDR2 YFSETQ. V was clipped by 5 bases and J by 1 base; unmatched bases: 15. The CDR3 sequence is CASSPTLLQGGGTDTQYF. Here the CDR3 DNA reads TGCGCCAGCAGTCCGACCCTTCTACAGGGGGGCGGCACAGATACGCAGTATTTT.

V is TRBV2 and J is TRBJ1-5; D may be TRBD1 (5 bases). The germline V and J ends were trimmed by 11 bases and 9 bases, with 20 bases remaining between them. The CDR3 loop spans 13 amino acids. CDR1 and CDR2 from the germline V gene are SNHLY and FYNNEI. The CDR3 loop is CASKGAREGPQHF. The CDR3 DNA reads TGTGCCTCAAAAGGGGCCAGGGAAGGGCCCCAGCATTTT.

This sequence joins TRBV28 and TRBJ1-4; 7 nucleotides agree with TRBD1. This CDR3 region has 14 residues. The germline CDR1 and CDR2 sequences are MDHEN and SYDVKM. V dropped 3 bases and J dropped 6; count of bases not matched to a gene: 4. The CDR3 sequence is CASSFTGTDEKLFF. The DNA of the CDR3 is TGTGCCAGCAGTTTTACCGGGACAGATGAAAAACTGTTTTTT. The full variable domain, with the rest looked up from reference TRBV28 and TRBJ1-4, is DVKVTQSSRYLVKRTGEKVFLECVQDMDHENMFWYRQDPGLGLRLIYFSYDVKMKEKGDIPEGYSVSREKKERFSLILESASTNQTSMYLCASSFTGTDEKLFFGSGTQLSVL.

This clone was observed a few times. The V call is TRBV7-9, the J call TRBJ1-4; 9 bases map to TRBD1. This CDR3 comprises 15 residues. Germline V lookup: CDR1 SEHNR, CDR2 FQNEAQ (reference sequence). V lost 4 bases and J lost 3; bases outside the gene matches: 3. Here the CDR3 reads CASSYGDRANEKLFF. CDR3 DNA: TGTGCCAGCAGCTATGGGGACAGGGCTAATGAAAAACTGTTTTTT.

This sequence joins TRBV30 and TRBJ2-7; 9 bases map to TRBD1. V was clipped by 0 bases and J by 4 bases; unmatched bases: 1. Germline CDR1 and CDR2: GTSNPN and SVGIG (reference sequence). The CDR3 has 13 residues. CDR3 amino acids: CAWSVGTGYEQYF. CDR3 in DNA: TGTGCCTGGAGTGTAGGGACAGGGTACGAGCAGTACTTC.

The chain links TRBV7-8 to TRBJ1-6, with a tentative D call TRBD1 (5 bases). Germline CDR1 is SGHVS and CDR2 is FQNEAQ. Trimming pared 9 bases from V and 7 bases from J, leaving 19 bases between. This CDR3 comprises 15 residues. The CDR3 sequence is CASAPVGPSNSPLHF. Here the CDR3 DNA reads TGTGCCAGTGCCCCTGTGGGGCCCTCCAATTCACCCCTCCACTTT. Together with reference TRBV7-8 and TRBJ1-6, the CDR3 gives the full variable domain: GAGVSQSPRYKVAKRGQDVALRCDPISGHVSLFWYQQALGQGPEFLTYFQNEAQLDKSGLPSDRFFAERPEGSVSTLKIQRTQQEDSAVYLCASAPVGPSNSPLHFGNGTRLTVT.